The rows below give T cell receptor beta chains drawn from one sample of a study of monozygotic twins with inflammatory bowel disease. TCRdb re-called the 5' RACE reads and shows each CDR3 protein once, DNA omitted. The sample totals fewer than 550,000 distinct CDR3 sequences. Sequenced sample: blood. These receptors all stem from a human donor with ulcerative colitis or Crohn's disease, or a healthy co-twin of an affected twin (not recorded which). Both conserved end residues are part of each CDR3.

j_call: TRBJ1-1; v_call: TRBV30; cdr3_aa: CACDRGVDTEAFF
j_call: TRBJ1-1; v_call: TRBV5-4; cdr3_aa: CASSPEQGLEAFF
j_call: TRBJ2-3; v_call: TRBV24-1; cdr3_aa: CATSDSSWAGKGGTDTQYF
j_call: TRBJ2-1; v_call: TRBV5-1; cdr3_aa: CASSAVAGSYNEQFF
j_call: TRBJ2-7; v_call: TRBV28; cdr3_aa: CASRKRTSFEPYEQYF
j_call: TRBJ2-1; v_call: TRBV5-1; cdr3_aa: CASSLGLEYEQFF
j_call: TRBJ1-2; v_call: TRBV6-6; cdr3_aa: CASSYPDLNGYTF
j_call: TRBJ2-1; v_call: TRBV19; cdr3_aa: CASSMKWDNSYNEQFF
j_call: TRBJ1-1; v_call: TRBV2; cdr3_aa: CASRRFYTEAFF
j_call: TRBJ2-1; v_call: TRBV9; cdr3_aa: CASSVVQGPIGEQFF
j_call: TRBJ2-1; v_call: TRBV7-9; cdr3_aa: CASDGLAGVSSYNEQFF
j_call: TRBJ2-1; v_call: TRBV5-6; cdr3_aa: CASSFLERDNEQFF